These 11 T cell receptor beta chains originate from one sample sequenced in a study of T cells after yellow fever vaccination. TCRdb analysed the 5' RACE reads with MiXCR anew, one entry per CDR3 protein. The data show some 300,000 distinct CDR3 sequences, 7.5% to 9.5% seen once. Sequencing used CD4+ T cells sorted from PBMCs, obtained 5 days after the yellow fever booster vaccination. These receptors all come from a man younger than 35 who received the YFV17D yellow fever vaccine.

This clonotype showed up many times. This sequence joins TRBV5-6 and TRBJ2-4, with TRBD1 matching 7 bases. In germline, CDR1 is SGHDT, CDR2 YYEEEE. This CDR3 is built from 13 residues. The trim removed 4 bases at V and 7 bases at J, leaving 5 bases unmatched. This CDR3 reads CASSLDRANIQYF. CDR3 nucleotides: TGTGCCAGCAGCCTAGACAGGGCGAACATTCAGTACTTC. Drawing the rest from reference TRBV5-6 and TRBJ2-4, the complete variable domain is DAGVTQSPTHLIKTRGQQVTLRCSPKSGHDTVSWYQQALGQGPQFIFQYYEEEERQRGNFPDRFSGHQFPNYSSELNVNALLLGDSALYLCASSLDRANIQYFGAGTRLSVL.

The chain joins TRBV6-2 or TRBV6-3 to TRBJ1-5; D may be TRBD1 (6 bases). The V end was cut by 1 base, the J end by 2 bases, with 9 bases between. The CDR3 extends over 15 amino acids. The germline CDR1 and CDR2 sequences are MNHEY and SVGEGT. The CDR3 nucleotides are TGTGCCAGCAGTTACTTGGCAGGGGGCAATCAGCCCCAGCATTTT. It yields the protein CASSYLAGGNQPQHF.

The chain links TRBV28 to TRBJ1-1, with a weak D call TRBD1 (6 bases). This CDR3 spans 12 amino acids. Trimming shortened V by 3 bases and J by 8 bases, and 10 bases separated the two germline ends. Germline V gene sequence: CDR1 MDHEN, CDR2 SYDVKM. CDR3: CASSLPTGEAFF. The CDR3 nucleotides read TGTGCCAGCAGTTTGCCGACAGGAGAAGCTTTCTTT. Using reference TRBV28 and TRBJ1-1 for the parts outside the CDR3, the full variable domain is DVKVTQSSRYLVKRTGEKVFLECVQDMDHENMFWYRQDPGLGLRLIYFSYDVKMKEKGDIPEGYSVSREKKERFSLILESASTNQTSMYLCASSLPTGEAFFGQGTRLTVV.

The chain links TRBV12-3 or TRBV12-4 to TRBJ2-5; perhaps TRBD2 as D (6 bases). V was trimmed by 5 bases and J by 9 bases, leaving 13 bases between them. The CDR3 covers 12 residues. The CDR3: CASSGGYSSQYF. The CDR3 nucleotides read TGTGCCAGCAGTGGGGGGTACTCGTCCCAGTACTTC.

The rearrangement links TRBV7-9 to TRBJ2-7, with a tentative D call TRBD2 (5 bases). This CDR3 contains 15 residues. Per the germline V gene, CDR1 is SEHNR and CDR2 is FQNEAQ (reference sequence). Trimming pared 3 bases from V and 0 bases from J, leaving 12 bases between. The DNA of the CDR3 is TGTGCCAGCAGCTTGCGGGCACTCGACTCCTACGAGCAGTACTTC. This sequence encodes CASSLRALDSYEQYF.

This clonotype has only a few counts. This sequence joins TRBV6-6 and TRBJ1-2; 7 bases fit TRBD1. The CDR3 has 15 residues. V lost 7 bases and J lost 4; bases outside the gene matches: 12. Germline CDR1 MNHNY, CDR2 SVGAGI (reference sequence). The CDR3 DNA follows: TGTGCCAGCAAACTTCGAGGGGGCCGGGGCTATGGCTACACCTTC. Translation: CASKLRGGRGYGYTF.

CDR3 sequence: CASSDRAANRGTQYF. Here the CDR3 DNA reads TGTGCCAGCAGTGACCGGGCCGCAAATCGGGGAACCCAGTACTTC. This rearrangement joins TRBV6-2 or TRBV6-3 to TRBJ2-5; D may be TRBD2 (5 bases). Deletions cut 5 bases from V and 8 bases from J, with 21 bases between. The CDR3 totals 15 residues. Germline values: CDR1 MNHEY, CDR2 SVGEGT.

This clonotype turned up a few times. The chain combines TRBV20-1 with TRBJ2-3; TRBD2 matches 10 bases. Germline V gene data show CDR1 as DFQATT and CDR2 as SNEGSKA (reference sequence). After removal of 6 bases from V and 6 bases from J, the junction contained 18 bases not matched to a gene. The CDR3 spans 17 residues. The CDR3 bases are TGCAGTGCCTCCGACTCAGGGGCTGGACTAGCGGCGGATACGCAGTATTTT. Translated, it gives CSASDSGAGLAADTQYF.

Ten or more counts support this clonotype. This chain connects TRBV6-5 to TRBJ1-1; no clear D. V lost 4 bases, J lost 5 bases, and 11 bases lay in between. The CDR3 runs 13 residues. Germline CDR1 and CDR2: MNHEY and SVGAGI. The CDR3 is CASSSPMGTEAFF. CDR3 bases: TGTGCCAGCAGTTCCCCCATGGGGACTGAAGCTTTCTTT.

In its sample, this clonotype was seen a few times. The gene calls are TRBV6-1 and TRBJ1-1, with D perhaps matching TRBD1 (5 bases). V gave up 6 bases and J gave up 4 bases, with 21 bases separating them. The CDR3 spans 16 residues. From germline, CDR1 is MNHNS and CDR2 SASEGT. The CDR3 bases are TGTGCCAGCAGCCCCTTTCCTTCCTCCGGGGCCACTGAAGCTTTCTTT. Translation gives CASSPFPSSGATEAFF.

This clonotype was found a few times. The gene calls are TRBV7-3 and TRBJ1-2, with D hard to call. This CDR3 region has 14 residues. V shed 5 bases and J shed 8 bases, with 18 bases lying between them. CDR1 and CDR2 from the germline V gene are SGHTA and FQGTGA. The chain's CDR3 is CASSPSPRDRGYTF. For the CDR3, the DNA is TGTGCCAGCAGCCCGTCCCCCCGCGATCGCGGCTACACCTTC.